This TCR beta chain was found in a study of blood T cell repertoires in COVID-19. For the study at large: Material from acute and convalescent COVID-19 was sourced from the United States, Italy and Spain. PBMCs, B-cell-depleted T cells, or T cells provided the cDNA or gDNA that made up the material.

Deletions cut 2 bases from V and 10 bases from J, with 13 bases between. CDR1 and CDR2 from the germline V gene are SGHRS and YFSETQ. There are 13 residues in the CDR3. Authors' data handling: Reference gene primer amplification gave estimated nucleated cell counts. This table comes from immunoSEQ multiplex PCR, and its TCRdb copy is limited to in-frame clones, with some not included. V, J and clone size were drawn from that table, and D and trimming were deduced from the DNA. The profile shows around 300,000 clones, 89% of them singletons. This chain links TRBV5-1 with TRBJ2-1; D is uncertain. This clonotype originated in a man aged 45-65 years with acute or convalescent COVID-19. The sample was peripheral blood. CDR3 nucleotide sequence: TGCGCCAGCAGCTTACCCGGGTTTGGGGAGCAGTTCTTC. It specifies CASSLPGFGEQFF. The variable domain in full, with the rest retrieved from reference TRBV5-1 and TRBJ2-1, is KAGVTQTPRYLIKTRGQQVTLSCSPISGHRSVSWYQQTPGQGLQFLFEYFSETQRNKGNFPGRFSGRQFSNSRSEMNVSTLELGDSALYLCASSLPGFGEQFFGPGTRLTVL.